This T cell receptor (beta chain) was sequenced for a study of type 1 and type 2 diabetes patients. Study-level background: From PBMCs, CD4+ and CD8+ T cells were isolated by magnetic microbeads.

PCR was run on genomic DNA. A primer set of 30 forward and 13 reverse primers amplified the CDR3. TCRdb passed the multiplex PCR reads through MiXCR, listing each CDR3 protein once. The top ten hold around 13% of the sample, which has a few hundred thousand distinct CDR3 sequences, around 47% seen once. Approximately 10 milliliters of peripheral blood were collected from each participant. Study results and caveats: Some T1D-only expanded clones might appear in more T2D or control samples. In type 2 diabetes, highly-expanded CD4+ clones took a median roughly 3.9% of reads.

As regards this clonotype: No antigen is known for it.

The CDR3 is made up of 15 amino acids. CDR1 and CDR2 from the germline V gene are SGHVS and FNYEAQ. V shed 5 bases, J shed 2 bases, and the junction held 8 bases outside the gene matches. The rearrangement uses TRBV7-6 and TRBJ2-5, with TRBD1 matching over 7 bases. The source material was peripheral blood mononuclear cells (PBMCs). The source of this sequence is a man younger than 35 with type 2 diabetes. The CDR3 DNA is TGTGCCAGCAGCATAGGGGGCAGTAATCAAGAGACCCAGTACTTC. It is translated as CASSIGGSNQETQYF.